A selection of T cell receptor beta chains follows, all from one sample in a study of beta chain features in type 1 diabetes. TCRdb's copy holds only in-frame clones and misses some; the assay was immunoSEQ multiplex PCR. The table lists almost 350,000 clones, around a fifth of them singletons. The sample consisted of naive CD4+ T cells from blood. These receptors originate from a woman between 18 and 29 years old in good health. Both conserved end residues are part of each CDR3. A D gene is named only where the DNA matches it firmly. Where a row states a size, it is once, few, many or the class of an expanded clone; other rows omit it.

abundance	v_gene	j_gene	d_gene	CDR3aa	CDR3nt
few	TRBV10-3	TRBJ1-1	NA	CAIKTGGNTEAFF	TGTGCCATCAAAACGGGGGGCAACACTGAAGCTTTCTTT
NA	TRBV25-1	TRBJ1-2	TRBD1	CASSEKQGAAGYGYTF	TGTGCCAGCAGCGAGAAACAGGGGGCGGCCGGCTATGGCTACACCTTC
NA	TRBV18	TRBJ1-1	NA	CASSPLRGNTEAFF	TGTGCCAGCTCACCTTTGCGGGGAAACACTGAAGCTTTCTTT
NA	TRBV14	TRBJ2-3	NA	CASSPSSVRRDTQYF	TGTGCCAGCAGCCCCTCTAGCGTCCGGAGAGATACGCAGTATTTT
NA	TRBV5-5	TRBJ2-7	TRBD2	CASSLGGRAFDEQYF	TGTGCCAGCAGCTTGGGCGGGAGGGCCTTCGACGAGCAGTACTTC
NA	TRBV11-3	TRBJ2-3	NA	CASSLEAGADTQYF	TGTGCCAGCAGCTTAGAGGCAGGGGCTGATACGCAGTATTTT
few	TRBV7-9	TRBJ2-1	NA	CASSLSRITNNEQFF	TGTGCCAGCAGCTTATCGCGGATTACCAACAATGAGCAGTTCTTC
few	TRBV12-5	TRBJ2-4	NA	CASGLVIAPMRGKNIQYF	TGTGCTAGTGGTTTGGTAATAGCGCCAATGAGGGGGAAAAACATTCAGTACTTC
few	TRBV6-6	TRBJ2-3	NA	CASSYRRRTDTQYF	TGTGCCAGCAGTTACCGGCGGCGCACAGATACGCAGTATTTT
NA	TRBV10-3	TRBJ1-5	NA	CAISDSSNQPQHF	TGTGCCATCAGTGACAGTAGCAATCAGCCCCAGCATTTT
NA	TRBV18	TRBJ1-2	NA	CASSPPGTRGMGGYTF	TGTGCCAGCTCACCACCCGGCACCCGAGGGATGGGGGGCTACACCTTC
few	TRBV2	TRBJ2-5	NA	CASSLLETQYF	TGTGCCAGCAGTCTTCTAGAGACCCAGTACTTC
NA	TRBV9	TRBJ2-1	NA	CASSVGGGGPYNEQFF	TGTGCCAGCAGCGTAGGGGGTGGAGGGCCATACAATGAGCAGTTCTTC
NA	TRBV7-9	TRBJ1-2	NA	CASSPGGSPNYGYTF	TGTGCCAGCAGCCCCGGGGGGTCTCCCAACTATGGCTACACCTTC